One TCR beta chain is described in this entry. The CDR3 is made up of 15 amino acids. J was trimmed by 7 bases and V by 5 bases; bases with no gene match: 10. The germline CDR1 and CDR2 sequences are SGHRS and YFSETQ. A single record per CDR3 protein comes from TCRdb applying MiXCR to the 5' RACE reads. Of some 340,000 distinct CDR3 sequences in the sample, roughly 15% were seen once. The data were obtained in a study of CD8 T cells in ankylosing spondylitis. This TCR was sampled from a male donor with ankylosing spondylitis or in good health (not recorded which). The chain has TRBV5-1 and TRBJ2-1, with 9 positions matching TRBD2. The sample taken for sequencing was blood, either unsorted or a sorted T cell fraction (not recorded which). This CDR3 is CASRLAGGPGNEQFF. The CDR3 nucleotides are TGCGCCAGCAGACTCGCGGGAGGGCCGGGAAATGAGCAGTTCTTC. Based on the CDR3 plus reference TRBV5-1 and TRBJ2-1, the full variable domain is KAGVTQTPRYLIKTRGQQVTLSCSPISGHRSVSWYQQTPGQGLQFLFEYFSETQRNKGNFPGRFSGRQFSNSRSEMNVSTLELGDSALYLCASRLAGGPGNEQFFGPGTRLTVL.